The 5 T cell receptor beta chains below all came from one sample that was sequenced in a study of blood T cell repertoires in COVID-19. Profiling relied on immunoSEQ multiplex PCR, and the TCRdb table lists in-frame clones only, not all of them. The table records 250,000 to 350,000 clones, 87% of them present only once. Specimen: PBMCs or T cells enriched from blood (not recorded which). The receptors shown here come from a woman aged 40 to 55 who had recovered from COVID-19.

The DNA of the CDR3 is TGTGCCACCAGCAGAGATTACGGACTTTTCCAAGGCTACACCTTC. Translation: CATSRDYGLFQGYTF. The chain uses TRBV15 and TRBJ1-2; no reliable D call. V gave up 0 bases and J gave up 8 bases, with 16 bases separating them. CDR3 size: 15 residues. Germline lookup yields CDR1 LNHNV and CDR2 YYDKDF (reference sequence).

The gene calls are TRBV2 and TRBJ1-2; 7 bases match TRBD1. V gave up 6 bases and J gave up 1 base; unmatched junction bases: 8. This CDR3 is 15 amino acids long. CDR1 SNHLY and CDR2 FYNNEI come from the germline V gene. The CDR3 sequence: CASRAQGIVNYGYTF. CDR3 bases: TGTGCCAGCAGGGCACAGGGGATTGTTAACTATGGCTACACCTTC.

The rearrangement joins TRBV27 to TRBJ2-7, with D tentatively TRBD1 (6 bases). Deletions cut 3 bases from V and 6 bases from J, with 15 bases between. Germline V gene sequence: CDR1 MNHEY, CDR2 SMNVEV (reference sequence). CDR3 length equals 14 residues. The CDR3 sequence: CASSFRDTGSEQYF. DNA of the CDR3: TGTGCCAGCAGTTTCCGGGACACCGGCTCCGAGCAGTACTTC.

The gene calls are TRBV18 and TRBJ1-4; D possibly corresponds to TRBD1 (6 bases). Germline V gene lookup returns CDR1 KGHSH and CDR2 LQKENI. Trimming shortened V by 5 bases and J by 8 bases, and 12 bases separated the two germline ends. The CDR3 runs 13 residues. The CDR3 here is CASSSYRDEKLFF. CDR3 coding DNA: TGTGCCAGCTCATCATACAGGGACGAAAAACTGTTTTTT. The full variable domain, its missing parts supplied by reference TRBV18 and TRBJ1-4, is NAGVMQNPRHLVRRRGQEARLRCSPMKGHSHVYWYRQLPEEGLKFMVYLQKENIIDESGMPKERFSAEFPKEGPSILRIQQVVRGDSAAYFCASSSYRDEKLFFGSGTQLSVL.

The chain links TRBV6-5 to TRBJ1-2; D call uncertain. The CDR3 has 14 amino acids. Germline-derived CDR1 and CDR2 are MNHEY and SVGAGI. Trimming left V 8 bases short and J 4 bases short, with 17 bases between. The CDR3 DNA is TGTGCCAGCGGGCGCCCGTCCGGGAGCTATGGCTACACCTTC. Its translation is CASGRPSGSYGYTF.